This T cell receptor beta chain was observed in a study of blood T cell repertoires in COVID-19. The table came from immunoSEQ multiplex PCR; TCRdb's copy has only in-frame clones and leaves some out. The profile covers over 150,000 clones, with roughly 90% appearing a single time and around 2.4% taken by the ten largest. The germline V gene encodes CDR1 LGHDT and CDR2 YNNKEL (reference sequence). This CDR3 has 15 residues. V shed 0 bases and J 5 bases; nucleotides not matched to a gene: 4. This sequence joins TRBV3-1 (or the pseudogene TRBV3-2) and TRBJ1-2, with 9 bases that match TRBD1. Sample: PBMCs or T cells enriched from blood (not recorded which). The receptor comes from a woman aged 25 to 39 who had recovered from COVID-19. The DNA of the CDR3 is TGTGCCAGCAGCCAAGAGGGAGACAGGGGGTATGGCTACACCTTC. Encoded protein: CASSQEGDRGYGYTF.